This T cell receptor beta chain was obtained from a study of shared clonotypes between healthy human individuals. Every immunoSEQ plate was one replicate of a subset's evenly spread DNA. Libraries were prepared by immunoSEQ multiplex PCR; TCRdb keeps only in-frame clonotypes and omits some of them. The sample holds over 750,000 clones, approximately 96% seen once. Findings of the study overall: Among donors, the sharing of clonotypes was expected to be influenced by sequencing depth. There were few donors, and this limited the genetic and exposure-history diversity represented. Large depth notwithstanding, sorted-subset sequencing proved incomplete by rarefaction.

For this clone: Its antigen remains unidentified. A junction end diverges from the germline sequence, so it may reflect a read error.

The naive CD8 fraction comprised CD45RO-negative cells positively selected for CCR7 and excluded terminally differentiated effector memory CD45RA+ cells. The sequenced material came from naive CD8+ T cells sorted from blood. The TCR originated in a man in his thirties or forties in good health.

CDR3 protein: CASSFLTGSSF. DNA of the CDR3: TGTGCCAGCAGCTTTCTAACCGGCTCCTCCTTC. The J gene is TRBJ1-2, the V gene TRBV5-4; D remains ambiguous. CDR1 and CDR2 (germline): SGHNT, YYREEE (reference sequence). The CDR3 totals 11 residues.